This is a list of T cell receptor beta chains from one sample in a study of blood T cell repertoires in COVID-19. TCRdb keeps only in-frame clones here, not all; method: immunoSEQ multiplex PCR. The sample includes 240,000 or so clones, approximately 86% of them seen just once. The specimen sequenced was peripheral blood. The receptors here all came from a man aged 60 to 75 who had recovered from COVID-19. Each CDR3 is given with its conserved first and last residue. Each record gives: V gene, CDR3 length, J gene, CDR3 protein.

>TRBV5-1|14|TRBJ2-5
CASSYTTSQETQYF
>TRBV7-9|15|TRBJ1-3
CASSLAETPGNTIYF
>TRBV9|14|TRBJ2-1
CASSGTTTGNEQFF
>TRBV5-1|17|TRBJ1-2
CASSLGDRGDANYGYTF
>TRBV10-1|14|TRBJ1-6
CASMIQANDSPLHF
>TRBV5-6|14|TRBJ2-2
CASSLGLASGELFF
>TRBV4-1|15|TRBJ2-3
CASSQLSGGVNTQYF
>TRBV30|12|TRBJ1-2
CAWSLGLRGYTF
>TRBV6-5|13|TRBJ1-1
CASSSIQGIEAFF
>TRBV3-1/TRBV3-2|20|TRBJ1-4
CASSQDLLRQGRTANEKLFF
>TRBV11-3|14|TRBJ2-2
CASRDRANTGELFF
>TRBV7-9|18|TRBJ2-6
CASSSATGMSSGANVLTF
>TRBV6-2/TRBV6-3|16|TRBJ2-2
CASSYLRGRSTGELFF
>TRBV4-2|15|TRBJ2-3
CASSQGGGPADTQYF
>TRBV18|15|TRBJ2-6
CASSPFNSGANVLTF
>TRBV3-1/TRBV3-2|14|TRBJ1-1
CASSQGFLTGEAFF
>TRBV15|15|TRBJ1-3
CATSEEKSSGNTIYF
>TRBV9|14|TRBJ1-1
CASSVVVGRAEAFF
>TRBV3-1/TRBV3-2|15|TRBJ2-3
CASSQAGSSTDTQYF
>TRBV11-2|17|TRBJ1-3
CASSLAVRGKAGNTIYF